The 27 T cell receptor beta chains below all came from one sample that was sequenced in a study of T cell repertoires in ileal Crohn's disease. Assay used: immunoSEQ multiplex PCR; TCRdb lists only in-frame clones, some missing. The repertoire consists of about 31,000 clones, with roughly 81% occurring once and the leading ten covering 5.5% to 7%. Sequenced: ileal tissue. Every receptor here comes from an adult with Crohn's disease.

The rearrangement uses TRBV2 and TRBJ2-2, with TRBD1 matching 10 bases. V lost 7 bases and J lost 9; bases outside the gene matches: 5. Germline V CDR1 and CDR2: SNHLY, FYNNEI. The CDR3 totals 13 residues. Here the CDR3 reads CASKGTGVRELFF. CDR3 sequence (DNA): TGTGCCAGCAAAGGGACAGGGGTCAGGGAGCTGTTTTTT.

The chain uses TRBV9 and TRBJ2-1; 9 nucleotides align to TRBD2. This CDR3 spans 15 amino acids. The V and J ends lost 0 bases and 9 bases, in that order; junction bases with no gene match: 7. CDR1 is SGDLS and CDR2 is YYNGEE in the germline V gene. CDR3 in DNA: TGTGCCAGCAGCGTAGAGGCGGGGGGGCTTTTTGAGCAGTTCTTC. It specifies CASSVEAGGLFEQFF.

This chain links TRBV6-5 with TRBJ1-1; 10 bases are a match to TRBD1. V dropped 2 bases and J dropped 5; count of bases not matched to a gene: 5. The V gene's germline CDR1 is MNHEY and CDR2 SVGAGI. The CDR3 spans 15 residues. CDR3 nucleotide sequence: TGTGCCAGCAGTTACCGGGGACAGGGGAAGACTGAAGCTTTCTTT. Encoded protein: CASSYRGQGKTEAFF.

J is TRBJ1-1 and V is TRBV6-5; the D gene is possibly TRBD1 (5 bases). The CDR3 consists of 14 residues. Trimming took 7 bases from V and 7 from J, leaving 19 bases between them. Germline CDR1 MNHEY, CDR2 SVGAGI. Written as DNA, the CDR3 is TGTGCCAGCACCCTAGTAGCCGGGGGAGGTGAAGCTTTCTTT. Residues: CASTLVAGGGEAFF.

This chain connects TRBV7-9 to TRBJ1-4; the D is unclear. The CDR3 sequence is 15 residues long. In germline, CDR1 is SEHNR, CDR2 FQNEAQ (reference sequence). V was pared by 1 base and J by 4 bases, with 10 bases between. The CDR3 DNA is TGTGCCAGCAGCTTAGACGGGTATGGTAATGAAAAACTGTTTTTT. It specifies CASSLDGYGNEKLFF.

This clone was recorded a few times. Other DNA sequences in the sample encode the same CDR3. The CDR3 bases are TGTGCCAGTAGTATTCGGTCCGGAGTGAACACTGAAGCTTTCTTT. Amino acid sequence: CASSIRSGVNTEAFF. V gene TRBV19 combines with J gene TRBJ1-1; D not resolved. The CDR3 runs 15 residues. V lost 3 bases and J 0 bases, leaving 11 bases between the germline ends. The germline V gene encodes CDR1 LNHDA and CDR2 SQIVND (reference sequence).

The chain uses TRBV6-4 and TRBJ2-1; 9 nucleotides match TRBD1. Germline V gives CDR1 MRHNA, CDR2 SNTAGT. The CDR3 is 12 residues long. The V gene end was trimmed by 5 bases and the J gene end by 8 bases; junction bases not matched to a gene: 1. CDR3 sequence reads: CASSTGGDEQFF. CDR3 nucleotide sequence: TGTGCCAGCAGTACAGGGGGCGATGAGCAGTTCTTC.

The V call is TRBV27, the J call TRBJ2-7; 7 bases are shared with TRBD2. With 4 bases clipped from V and 1 base from J, the junction kept 4 bases outside the gene matches. CDR3 length equals 14 residues. Per the germline V gene, CDR1 is MNHEY and CDR2 is SMNVEV (reference sequence). CDR3 in DNA: TGTGCCAGCAGTTATCTGGGGGGGTCCTACGAGCAGTACTTC. As protein: CASSYLGGSYEQYF.

The genes are TRBV5-4 and TRBJ1-2; no firm D call. This CDR3 comprises 16 residues. V was cut by 4 bases and J by 0 bases, with 16 bases left in between. Germline V gene data show CDR1 as SGHNT and CDR2 as YYREEE (reference sequence). CDR3 coding DNA: TGTGCCAGCAGCCCGAGGCTTACGCAGACTAACTATGGCTACACCTTC. It yields the protein CASSPRLTQTNYGYTF.

The chain carries TRBV4-3 and TRBJ1-1; no clear D. CDR1 LGHNA and CDR2 YSLEER come from the germline V gene. Deletions cut 1 base from V and 0 bases from J, with 15 bases between. CDR3 length equals 17 residues. CDR3 protein: CASSQGLIQSMNTEAFF. The CDR3 region has the DNA TGCGCCAGCAGCCAAGGCCTTATACAGAGCATGAACACTGAAGCTTTCTTT.

V is TRBV7-2 and J is TRBJ1-2; D gene unclear. CDR1 is SGHTA and CDR2 is FQGNSA in the germline V gene. Trimming took 7 bases from V and 8 from J, leaving 29 bases between them. This CDR3 spans 17 amino acids. The CDR3 region has the DNA TGTGCCAGCACCTTCGACATAGGGAGGGTCGGACCTTGGGGCTACACCTTC. This translates into CASTFDIGRVGPWGYTF. Based on the CDR3 plus reference TRBV7-2 and TRBJ1-2, the full variable domain is GAGVSQSPSNKVTEKGKDVELRCDPISGHTALYWYRQSLGQGLEFLIYFQGNSAPDKSGLPSDRFSAERTGGSVSTLTIQRTQQEDSAVYLCASTFDIGRVGPWGYTFGSGTRLTVV.

This clone has only one observation. V is TRBV6-1 and J is TRBJ1-1; 7 nucleotides agree with TRBD1. V lost 8 bases and J lost 4; bases outside the gene matches: 7. The CDR3 spans 13 residues. In germline, CDR1 is MNHNS, CDR2 SASEGT. In nucleotides, the CDR3 is TGTGCCAGCTTCCACAGGGGAGGCACTGAAGCTTTCTTT. This translates into CASFHRGGTEAFF.

The chain combines TRBV2 with TRBJ2-2; the D gene is possibly TRBD1 (6 bases). The CDR3 loop spans 15 amino acids. Germline values: CDR1 SNHLY, CDR2 FYNNEI. The V end lost 3 bases, the J end lost 5 bases, and 13 bases lay between the germline ends. The CDR3 loop is CASSDRTDMTGELFF. Written as DNA, the CDR3 is TGTGCCAGCAGTGATAGGACAGATATGACCGGGGAGCTGTTTTTT.

J is TRBJ1-6 and V is TRBV7-2; 8 bases agree with TRBD1. Trimming removed 6 bases from V and 7 bases from J; junction bases left unmatched: 8. CDR1 and CDR2 (germline): SGHTA, FQGNSA. The CDR3 has 15 amino acids. CDR3 coding DNA: TGTGCCAGCAGGAGTTTGAGGACAGGGAATTCACCCCTCCACTTT. It codes for CASRSLRTGNSPLHF.

This chain uses TRBV30 with TRBJ2-5; TRBD2 is a possible D gene (6 bases). The germline gives CDR1 GTSNPN, CDR2 SVGIG (reference sequence). This CDR3 has 12 amino acids. The V end lost 4 bases, the J end lost 4 bases, and 10 bases lay between the germline ends. CDR3 amino acids: CAWKDYGETQYF. DNA for the CDR3: TGTGCCTGGAAGGACTACGGAGAGACCCAGTACTTC.

The genes are TRBV19 and TRBJ2-2, with a tentative D call TRBD1 (6 bases). This CDR3 comprises 15 residues. Deletions cut 6 bases from V and 6 bases from J, with 17 bases between. Germline lookup yields CDR1 LNHDA and CDR2 SQIVND (reference sequence). This CDR3 reads CASSQRGRGSGELFF. The CDR3 nucleotides are TGTGCCAGTAGCCAAAGGGGCAGGGGTTCCGGGGAGCTGTTTTTT.

The chain couples TRBV6-6 to TRBJ2-3; no firm D call. V was cut by 7 bases and J by 3 bases, with 11 bases left in between. The CDR3 runs to 13 residues. Germline assignment: CDR1 MNHNY and CDR2 SVGAGI (reference sequence). Written as DNA, the CDR3 is TGTGCCAGCATTTCACTCGGGACAGATACGCAGTATTTT. Translated: CASISLGTDTQYF.

The chain uses TRBV7-9 and TRBJ1-5; the D gene is possibly TRBD1 (6 bases). Germline CDR1 is SEHNR and CDR2 is FQNEAQ (reference sequence). The length of the CDR3 is 15 residues. Trimming stripped 5 bases from V and 4 bases from J, with 15 bases between. The CDR3 loop reads CASSPKGGDNQPQHF. Here the CDR3 DNA reads TGTGCCAGCAGCCCGAAAGGGGGAGATAATCAGCCCCAGCATTTT.

The table lists this clone with a count of one. The chain links TRBV30 to TRBJ1-5; 7 bases are shared with TRBD1. CDR1 GTSNPN and CDR2 SVGIG come from the germline V gene (reference sequence). Losses at the gene ends were 4 bases for V and 4 bases for J; bases not matched to a gene: 4. The CDR3 is made up of 13 amino acids. The CDR3 bases are TGTGCCTGGAAGGGGACAGAGAATCAGCCCCAGCATTTT. Amino acids: CAWKGTENQPQHF. Based on the CDR3 plus reference TRBV30 and TRBJ1-5, the full variable domain is SQTIHQWPATLVQPVGSPLSLECTVEGTSNPNLYWYRQAAGRGLQLLFYSVGIGQISSEVPQNLSASRPQDRQFILSSKKLLLSDSGFYLCAWKGTENQPQHFGDGTRLSIL.

As DNA, the CDR3 is TGTGCCAGCACCTCCACTGGAGAGGGAAACACCATATATTTT. This codes for CASTSTGEGNTIYF. The chain recombines TRBV6-6 with TRBJ1-3; D call uncertain. V was cut by 7 bases and J by 4 bases, with 14 bases left in between. Germline CDR1 reads MNHNY; CDR2 reads SVGAGI (reference sequence). The CDR3 loop spans 14 amino acids.

This clone was counted between two and nine times. The same CDR3 also results from other DNA sequences found in this sample. The chain links TRBV27 to TRBJ2-5, with D possibly matching TRBD2 (6 bases). Deletions cut 5 bases from V and 3 bases from J, with 10 bases between. Per the germline V gene, CDR1 is MNHEY and CDR2 is SMNVEV (reference sequence). The CDR3 contains 13 residues. The CDR3 DNA follows: TGTGCCAGCAGTCTCAGGAGGGAAGAGACCCAGTACTTC. Amino acid sequence: CASSLRREETQYF.

In its sample, this clone was seen a few times. The chain is built from TRBV19 and TRBJ1-2; 10 nucleotides match TRBD1. V was clipped by 5 bases and J by 2 bases; unmatched bases: 11. Germline lookup yields CDR1 LNHDA and CDR2 SQIVND (reference sequence). This CDR3 spans 17 amino acids. CDR3 DNA sequence: TGTGCCAGTAGTTATACGGGACAGGGGAATATAAACTATGGCTACACCTTC. Amino acid sequence: CASSYTGQGNINYGYTF.

This sequence joins TRBV27 and TRBJ2-5, with a possible D match to TRBD1 (6 bases). The CDR3 loop spans 12 amino acids. Germline lookup yields CDR1 MNHEY and CDR2 SMNVEV (reference sequence). Trimming removed 6 bases at V and 1 base at J, with 6 bases between. The CDR3 spells CASRDSQETQYF. In DNA, the CDR3 is TGTGCCAGCAGGGACAGCCAAGAGACCCAGTACTTC.

The chain recombines TRBV13 with TRBJ2-1; D perhaps matches TRBD1 (7 bases). CDR1 and CDR2 (germline): PRHDT, FYEKMQ (reference sequence). This CDR3 comprises 16 residues. V was trimmed by 7 bases and J by 0 bases, leaving 16 bases between them. For the CDR3, the DNA is TGTGCCAGCACCCTCACCCAGGGGGGCTCCTACAATGAGCAGTTCTTC. Protein: CASTLTQGGSYNEQFF.

The chain employs TRBV27 and TRBJ1-1; D is undetermined. The CDR3 length is 14 residues. CDR1 and CDR2 from the germline V gene are MNHEY and SMNVEV (reference sequence). V was shortened by 1 base and J by 3 bases, with 9 bases between the two germline ends. As DNA, the CDR3 is TGTGCCAGCAGTTTATTGTACAGTCACACTGAAGCTTTCTTT. It specifies CASSLLYSHTEAFF.

CDR3 in DNA: TGCGCCAGCAGCTTGGCCTACTACAATGAGCAGTTCTTC. Translating it yields CASSLAYYNEQFF. The V call is TRBV5-1, the J call TRBJ2-1, with D hard to call. The germline CDR1 and CDR2 sequences are SGHRS and YFSETQ. CDR3 length: 13 amino acids. The V end lost 0 bases, the J end lost 3 bases, and 4 bases lay between the germline ends.

The V call is TRBV4-3, the J call TRBJ2-1; perhaps TRBD2 as D (7 bases). The CDR3 covers 17 residues. Germline CDR1 is LGHNA and CDR2 is YSLEER. The V end lost 0 bases, the J end lost 7 bases, and 19 bases lay between the germline ends. CDR3 residues: CASSQEPPWGGLNEQFF. The DNA of the CDR3 is TGCGCCAGCAGCCAAGAGCCGCCTTGGGGGGGGCTGAATGAGCAGTTCTTC.